This record covers a single TCR beta chain. The table lists this clone with a count of one. Its binding antigen is unknown. No much larger clone exists at a distance of one base, and base qualities are not known. The sample originates from a study of CD8+ T cells in alopecia areata (dated 2018 in TCRdb). Concerning the study at large: Treated patients were enrolled in an open-label pilot trial of oral tofacitinib, 5 to 10 mg twice daily, for moderate-to-severe alopecia areata. Patients stayed on tofacitinib for 6 to 18 months and then had 6 months of follow-up off drug so that delayed response and recurrence could be assessed. High-throughput TCRbeta sequencing was used to examine T cell clonal expansion in alopecia areata in both the C3H/HeJ mouse model and human patients. Human TCRbeta sequencing covered scalp tissue and sorted CD4+ and CD8+ peripheral blood T cells from patchy and totalis/universalis alopecia areata patients and healthy controls. Tofacitinib-treated patients had biopsies at baseline and at 4 and 24 weeks of treatment, with a later scalp biopsy in several patients. Scalp clonality was compared among normal scalp (n=4), patchy alopecia areata scalp (n=8), and alopecia totalis/universalis scalp (n=8). RNA came from the PAXgene miRNA kit for fixed scalp, the miRNeasy kit for PBMCs, and the RNeasy kit for mouse skin. TCRbeta CDR3 regions were amplified by immunoSEQ multiplex PCR using 35 Vbeta forward and 13 Jbeta reverse primers. Overall study results and their limits: Shared TCR sequences between patients were less evident than in mice, which may be partly attributable to HLA diversity in the patient population. Compared with normal scalp, lesional scalp, particularly in alopecia totalis/universalis, had higher clonality and more expanded CD8+ clones, which suggests antigenic drive. Unlike mouse skin, where gammadelta T cells dominate, normal human skin contains resident alphabeta T cells that get sequenced too, which complicates analysis of the scalp TCR repertoire.

Library prep was done by the immunoSEQ multiplex PCR assay. To provide template for TCR sequencing, every sample had RNA extracted and reverse transcribed into cDNA. First-strand cDNA was synthesized with SuperScript III using a 2:1 mix of oligo-dT and random hexamers. A synthetic immune receptor repertoire was used to measure amplification bias, and any remaining bias was corrected computationally. The study's processing was this. Raw reads were preprocessed to remove errors, and CDR3 was defined by IMGT conventions from the conserved cysteine to phenylalanine. Clonality was computed by normalizing Shannon entropy by log2 of the number of productive unique TCRs and subtracting the result from 1. Whether scalp clones were CD4 or CD8 was inferred by matching scalp TCRbeta sequences against CD4 and CD8 repertoires sorted from blood. Sourced from immuneACCESS, this table was stored by TCRdb with only in-frame sequences that have V and J called. A share of the clones is absent; for the studies checked, an unresolved V gene accounts for under half, and the remainder has no known explanation. V, J and clone size are taken as reported in that table, and D and trimming were inferred from the DNA itself. This sample gives roughly 130,000 clones in total; around 50% of them show up just once. The ten most abundant clones make up less than 5.5% of the sample.

The CDR3 contains 12 residues, cysteine and phenylalanine counted. Just CDR3 DNA is preserved here, 36 bases in frame from base 1. Taken from the germline V gene, the CDR1 and CDR2 loops are SGHTA and FQGNSA. The V and J ends are trimmed by 1 base and 10 bases, leaving 5 bases between them. The time point label of this sample denotes: baseline before oral tofacitinib. Peripheral blood and lesional scalp punch biopsies were obtained from patients with alopecia areata. PBMCs were isolated by density centrifugation and stained for CD3, CD4 and CD8, after which CD4+ and CD8+ T cells were sorted on a FACSAria.

Here the sequenced sample was CD4+ T cells sorted from blood, taken at week 0. The sequence was obtained from a human donor with alopecia areata. Here the chain combines TRBV7-2 and TRBJ1-6, with no confidently assigned D gene. The nucleotide sequence is TGTGCCAGCAGCTTAGATGAGTCACCCCTCCACTTT. Its translation reads: CASSLDESPLHF.